The 15 T cell receptor beta chains below come from one sample, sequenced in a study of T-cell memory formation after mild COVID-19. TCRdb re-called the 5' RACE reads with MiXCR, one entry per CDR3 protein. The sample has under 200,000 distinct CDR3 sequences, 10% to 15% seen once. Specimen: PBMCs or a T cell subset sorted from them (not recorded which). These receptors were obtained from a man younger than 35 who had mild COVID-19 (a few samples of this study predate the infection). Cell type and time point are not known.

The chain uses TRBV29-1 and TRBJ2-5, with D perhaps TRBD2 (5 bases). The germline gives CDR1 SQVTM, CDR2 ANQGSEA. The CDR3 length is 11 residues. V was trimmed by 8 bases and J by 0 bases, leaving 7 bases between them. This chain's CDR3 is CSSGNQETQYF. The CDR3 DNA reads TGCAGCTCGGGGAACCAAGAGACCCAGTACTTC.

The V call is TRBV5-1, the J call TRBJ2-3; no clear D. CDR3 length equals 13 residues. CDR1 and CDR2 (germline): SGHRS, YFSETQ. The germline V and J ends were trimmed by 4 bases and 6 bases, with 12 bases remaining between them. CDR3 sequence: CASSPTLPDTQYF. The DNA for the CDR3 is TGCGCCAGCAGCCCCACCCTACCCGATACGCAGTATTTT.

The chain couples TRBV6-1 to TRBJ1-2; D is uncertain. Between the trimmed V and J ends, which lost 7 bases and 5 bases, there was a span of 11 bases. This CDR3 spans 12 amino acids. From germline, CDR1 is MNHNS and CDR2 SASEGT. The DNA for the CDR3 is TGTGCCAGCATTCTGGGGAGTTATGGCTACACCTTC. It encodes CASILGSYGYTF.

This clonotype was seen at least ten times. V usage is TRBV5-1 and J usage is TRBJ2-7, with 7 bases lining up with TRBD1. V trimming: 4 bases; J trimming: 1 base; junction bases outside the gene matches: 14. Germline values: CDR1 SGHRS, CDR2 YFSETQ. The length of the CDR3 is 17 residues. This CDR3 reads CASSRTPTGAGSYEQYF. The CDR3 nucleotides read TGCGCCAGCAGCCGCACCCCAACAGGGGCCGGATCCTACGAGCAGTACTTC.

The chain joins TRBV18 to TRBJ1-4; D unresolved. CDR1 and CDR2 (germline): KGHSH, LQKENI. Trimming stripped 6 bases from V and 5 bases from J, with 13 bases between. The CDR3 spans 14 residues. CDR3 sequence reads: CASSNSASNEKLFF. Written as DNA, the CDR3 is TGTGCCAGCTCCAACAGTGCTAGCAATGAAAAACTGTTTTTT.

This clonotype was detected only a few times. This chain joins TRBV7-9 and TRBJ1-4, with TRBD1 matching 7 bases. The V and J ends lost 2 bases and 8 bases, in that order; junction bases with no gene match: 8. The CDR3 sequence is 15 residues long. Germline loops: CDR1 SEHNR, CDR2 FQNEAQ (reference sequence). CDR3 nucleotides: TGTGCCAGCAGCTTAATGGGCGGGACAGCCGAAAAACTGTTTTTT. It is translated as CASSLMGGTAEKLFF. Full variable domain (remainder filled in from reference TRBV7-9 and TRBJ1-4): DTGVSQNPRHKITKRGQNVTFRCDPISEHNRLYWYRQTLGQGPEFLTYFQNEAQLEKSRLLSDRFSAERPKGSFSTLEIQRTEQGDSAMYLCASSLMGGTAEKLFFGSGTQLSVL.

This clonotype was observed at least ten times. The chain combines TRBV2 with TRBJ2-5; 8 positions match TRBD2. The length of the CDR3 is 15 residues. With V trimmed by 6 bases and J by 1 base, 7 bases remained unmatched. Germline CDR1 SNHLY, CDR2 FYNNEI. Here the CDR3 DNA reads TGTGCCAGCAGCCCCTTTAGCGGGGTCCAAGAGACCCAGTACTTC. Its protein product is CASSPFSGVQETQYF.

V gene TRBV30 combines with J gene TRBJ2-3; TRBD1 matches 8 bases. Germline loops: CDR1 GTSNPN, CDR2 SVGIG (reference sequence). Trimming removed 1 base from V and 5 bases from J; junction bases left unmatched: 11. The CDR3 runs to 16 residues. CDR3 in DNA: TGTGCCTGGAGTGCGACGTGGGACAGGAGGAAAGATACGCAGTATTTT. Residues: CAWSATWDRRKDTQYF.

The V gene is TRBV7-2, the J gene TRBJ2-3, with 7 positions matching TRBD2. Germline assignment: CDR1 SGHTA and CDR2 FQGNSA. V was clipped by 6 bases and J by 5 bases; unmatched bases: 20. The CDR3 is 18 amino acids. CDR3 in amino acids: CASSFPPVRGIIGDTQYF. The CDR3 nucleotides are TGTGCCAGCAGTTTCCCCCCGGTGCGGGGGATAATAGGAGATACGCAGTATTTT.

The chain combines TRBV28 with TRBJ2-2, with D perhaps matching TRBD1 (6 bases). This CDR3 is 15 amino acids long. CDR1 and CDR2 from the germline V gene are MDHEN and SYDVKM. Trimming took off 6 bases at V and 2 bases at J, with 13 bases between the two ends. The CDR3 is CASSVDSLNTGELFF. CDR3 coding DNA: TGTGCCAGCAGCGTGGACAGCCTTAACACCGGGGAGCTGTTTTTT.

This clonotype was observed a few times. This sequence joins TRBV5-1 and TRBJ1-4; unclear D gene. The length of the CDR3 is 12 residues. V gave up 10 bases and J gave up 5 bases, with 12 bases separating them. CDR1 is SGHRS and CDR2 is YFSETQ in the germline V gene. The CDR3 region has the DNA TGCGCCGGAGAACCCCGGAATGAAAAACTGTTTTTT. Translated, it gives CAGEPRNEKLFF.

This clonotype was seen a handful of times. This rearrangement joins TRBV7-2 to TRBJ2-6, with 7 bases fitting TRBD1. This CDR3 spans 16 amino acids. Trimming took 4 bases from V and 2 from J; bases not matched to a gene: 5. CDR1 SGHTA and CDR2 FQGNSA come from the germline V gene. The chain's CDR3 is CASSYDRAAGANVLTF. The CDR3, as DNA: TGTGCCAGCAGCTACGACAGGGCTGCTGGGGCCAACGTCCTGACTTTC.

V is TRBV12-3 or TRBV12-4 and J is TRBJ1-2; D is uncertain. This CDR3 is 13 amino acids long. Trimming shortened V by 4 bases and J by 4 bases, and 10 bases separated the two germline ends. The CDR3 sequence: CASSYGEAYGYTF. CDR3 DNA: TGTGCCAGCAGTTACGGGGAGGCCTATGGCTACACCTTC.

The rearrangement joins TRBV12-3 or TRBV12-4 to TRBJ1-6; D remains ambiguous. V lost 5 bases to trimming and J lost 6 bases, with 11 bases between them. This CDR3 is 14 amino acids long. The CDR3 DNA reads as TGTGCCAGCAGTCTCCAATGGGGTAATTCACCCCTCCACTTT. It encodes CASSLQWGNSPLHF.

This clonotype was seen a handful of times. The chain couples TRBV6-6 to TRBJ1-4; D perhaps matches TRBD1 (5 bases). CDR1 is MNHNY, CDR2 SVGAGI, per germline (reference sequence). There are 15 residues in the CDR3. Trimming removed 7 bases from V and 2 bases from J, with 14 bases in between. The CDR3 loop reads CASNPGQGTNEKLFF. The CDR3, as DNA: TGTGCCAGCAACCCCGGGCAGGGTACTAATGAAAAACTGTTTTTT.